A selection of T cell receptor beta chains follows, all from one sample in a study of blood T cell repertoires in COVID-19. Clones were sequenced by immunoSEQ multiplex PCR, and TCRdb holds only the in-frame ones, with some missing. This table holds fewer than 250,000 clones, about four fifths found once. The source material was PBMCs or T cells enriched from blood (not recorded which). These receptors were taken from a woman aged 40 to 50 who had been exposed to COVID-19. CDR3s include the opening cysteine and the closing phenylalanine or tryptophan. Fields, in order: V gene, J gene, D gene, clone size, CDR3 DNA, CDR3 protein. A D gene is named only where the DNA matches it firmly. The size entry is marked missing in some rows and otherwise reads once, few, many or a size class.

TRBV9	TRBJ2-3	NA	NA	TGTGCCAGCAGCGTAGGAGGTACAGATACGCAGTATTTT	CASSVGGTDTQYF
TRBV5-1	TRBJ2-2	NA	NA	TGCGCCAGCATGGGGACTCTGAACACCGGGGAGCTGTTTTTT	CASMGTLNTGELFF
TRBV18	TRBJ1-2	NA	NA	TGTGCCAGCTCACCAGGACAGCTCACTAACTATGGCTACACCTTC	CASSPGQLTNYGYTF
TRBV27	TRBJ1-1	TRBD1	NA	TGTGCCAGCAGTTTGGGGACAGCGAACACTGAAGCTTTCTTT	CASSLGTANTEAFF
TRBV6-5	TRBJ2-7	TRBD1	NA	TGTGCCAGCAAAGGACCGACAGGGCCCTTGGGGCAGTACTTC	CASKGPTGPLGQYF
TRBV7-6	TRBJ2-3	TRBD2	few	TGTGCCAGCAGTCCCACCTTGACTAGCGGGGGGGCCCCAGATACGCAGTATTTT	CASSPTLTSGGAPDTQYF
TRBV29-1	TRBJ2-3	TRBD2	NA	TGCAGCGCTCCTTCCCTCGTCCTAGCGGGGGGGCCGGATACGCAGTATTTT	CSAPSLVLAGGPDTQYF
TRBV11-3	TRBJ1-1	NA	NA	TGTGCCAGCAGCTCCTCGGGGGAGGTAGGGACTGAAGCTTTCTTT	CASSSSGEVGTEAFF
TRBV9	TRBJ2-2	NA	NA	TGTGCCAGCAGGGGTACGGGTGACAGCCTGAACACCGGGGAGCTGTTTTTT	CASRGTGDSLNTGELFF
TRBV9	TRBJ2-5	NA	NA	TGTGCCAGCAGCGTAGGGGGTAGCGATGAGACCCAGTACTTC	CASSVGGSDETQYF
TRBV7-6	TRBJ2-2	NA	NA	TGTGCCAGCAGCTTAGACAGGGCAGGGGAGCTGTTTTTT	CASSLDRAGELFF
TRBV7-2	TRBJ1-1	NA	NA	TGTGCCAGCAGCTTTGCTAGGAACACTGAAGCTTTCTTT	CASSFARNTEAFF